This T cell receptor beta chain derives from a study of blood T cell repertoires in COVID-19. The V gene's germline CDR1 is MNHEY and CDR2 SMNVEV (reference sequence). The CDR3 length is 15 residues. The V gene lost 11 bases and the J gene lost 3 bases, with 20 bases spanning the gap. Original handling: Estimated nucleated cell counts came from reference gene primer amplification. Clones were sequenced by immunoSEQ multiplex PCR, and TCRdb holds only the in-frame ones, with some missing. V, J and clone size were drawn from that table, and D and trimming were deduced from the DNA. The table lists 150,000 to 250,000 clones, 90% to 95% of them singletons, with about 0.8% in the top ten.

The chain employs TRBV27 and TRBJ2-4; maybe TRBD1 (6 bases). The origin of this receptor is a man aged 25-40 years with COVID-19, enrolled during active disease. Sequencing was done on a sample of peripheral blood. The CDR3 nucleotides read TGTGCCTCTTCCCCCGGGACAAACTACAAAAACATTCAGTACTTC. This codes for CASSPGTNYKNIQYF.